The rows below give T cell receptor beta chains drawn from one sample of a study of shared clonotypes between healthy human individuals. Sequencing was performed with immunoSEQ multiplex PCR; in TCRdb, only in-frame clones are kept and a portion is missing. The table shows 2 million to 2.5 million clones, with over 90% occurring only once. The sequenced sample consisted of naive CD4+ T cells from PBMCs. All receptors come from a man aged 18 to 29 in good health. Some clones in this sample may be carry-over from other donors' samples. CDR3s include the opening cysteine and the closing phenylalanine or tryptophan. A D gene is named only where the DNA matches it firmly. Rows may omit the clone size; those that give it use once, few, many or a size class.

j_call clone_size d_call v_call cdr3_aa cdr3_nt
TRBJ1-3 . TRBD1 TRBV10-3 CAIRGTGSSSGNTIYF TGTGCCATCAGGGGGACAGGGTCAAGCTCTGGAAACACCATATATTTT
TRBJ2-1 . TRBD2 TRBV11-3 CASSLEASGRAYEQFF TGTGCCAGCAGTCTAGAGGCTAGCGGGAGGGCCTACGAGCAGTTCTTC
TRBJ1-1 . . TRBV28 CASTRQPPEAFF TGTGCCAGCACCAGGCAGCCCCCTGAAGCTTTCTTT
TRBJ2-3 once . TRBV4-2 CASSPRRGRTDTQYF TGTGCCAGCAGCCCTCGGCGAGGACGCACAGATACGCAGTATTTT
TRBJ2-7 few . TRBV28 CASSEDYEQYF TGTGCCAGCAGCGAAGACTACGAGCAGTACTTC
TRBJ2-5 . . TRBV27 CASSRTMGETQYF TGTGCCAGCAGCCGGACAATGGGGGAGACCCAGTACTTC
TRBJ2-1 . . TRBV5-1 CASVPGVGDEQFF TGCGCCAGCGTTCCGGGAGTAGGGGATGAGCAGTTCTTC
TRBJ2-7 once . TRBV18 CASSHEQGSASEQYF TGTGCCAGCTCACACGAGCAGGGGTCTGCCTCCGAGCAGTACTTC
TRBJ2-1 . . TRBV7-9 CASSLGGGAGAQNEQFF TGTGCCAGCAGCTTAGGCGGGGGCGCAGGGGCCCAGAATGAGCAGTTCTTC
TRBJ2-1 many TRBD2 TRBV7-9 CASSLTSGRATDEQFF TGTGCCAGCAGCCTGACTAGCGGGAGGGCCACGGATGAGCAGTTCTTC
TRBJ2-2 . TRBD1 TRBV11-2 CASSPSARTGFWTGELFF TGTGCCAGCAGCCCCAGTGCTCGGACAGGGTTTTGGACCGGGGAGCTGTTTTTT
TRBJ1-5 . . TRBV10-3 CATTWGGNQPQHF TGTGCCACCACCTGGGGGGGGAATCAGCCCCAGCATTTT
TRBJ2-3 . TRBD2 TRBV7-6 CASSLGLAVAGDTQYF TGTGCCAGCAGCTTAGGGCTAGCGGTGGCTGGAGATACGCAGTATTTT
TRBJ1-2 . . TRBV6-5 CASRGGPGYTF TGTGCCAGCAGGGGAGGGCCTGGCTACACCTTC
TRBJ1-3 few . TRBV4-1 CASSQSSGALSSNTIYF TGCGCCAGCAGCCAATCATCAGGGGCTCTTTCGAGCAACACCATATATTTT
TRBJ2-1 . TRBD1 TRBV6-6 CASSFPGQGLDEQFF TGTGCCAGCAGTTTTCCGGGACAGGGATTGGATGAGCAGTTCTTC
TRBJ2-3 . TRBD2 TRBV5-6 CASSPLAGGGDTQYF TGTGCCAGCAGTCCCTTAGCGGGAGGTGGGGATACGCAGTATTTT
TRBJ2-5 . TRBD1 TRBV2 CAVWAGQGNQETQYF TGTGCCGTATGGGCGGGACAGGGCAACCAAGAGACCCAGTACTTC
TRBJ1-1 . TRBD1 TRBV6-1 CASSADRGGAFF TGTGCCAGCAGCGCGGACAGGGGGGGAGCTTTCTTT
TRBJ1-5 . . TRBV28 CASSLSRARTNGQPQHF TGTGCCAGCAGCCTTTCCCGGGCCAGAACAAATGGACAGCCCCAGCATTTT
TRBJ2-7 . . TRBV28 CASSPTLGALDEQYF TGTGCCAGCAGTCCGACTTTGGGAGCCTTGGACGAGCAGTACTTC
TRBJ1-1 . . TRBV7-9 CASSLQGGAETEAFF TGTGCCAGCAGCCTCCAAGGGGGGGCTGAGACTGAAGCTTTCTTT
TRBJ2-7 . . TRBV2 CASRSGGHGISYEQYF TGTGCCAGCAGATCCGGAGGACACGGGATCTCCTACGAGCAGTACTTC
TRBJ1-5 . . TRBV2 CASSERASNQPQHF TGTGCCAGCAGTGAGCGGGCTAGCAATCAGCCCCAGCATTTT
TRBJ1-1 . TRBD1 TRBV18 CASSPPRGDRGLYTEAFF TGTGCCAGCTCACCGCCCCGAGGGGACAGGGGGCTTTACACTGAAGCTTTCTTT
TRBJ1-1 few . TRBV28 CGTLTTNTEAFF TGTGGTACTCTTACGACGAACACTGAAGCTTTCTTT
TRBJ2-7 . . TRBV11-2 CASSQQPTTLRQYF TGTGCCAGCAGCCAACAACCGACCACTCTCAGGCAGTACTTC
TRBJ2-5 . TRBD1 TRBV5-1 CASSRTRDSTETQYF TGCGCCAGCAGCCGCACCCGGGACAGCACGGAGACCCAGTACTTC
TRBJ2-3 . . TRBV28 CASSSASQYF TGTGCCAGCAGTTCGGCATCACAGTATTTT
TRBJ1-5 . . TRBV6-5 CASSRTPTVHQPQHF TGTGCCAGCAGTCGGACCCCGACAGTGCATCAGCCCCAGCATTTT
TRBJ2-4 . . TRBV28 CASSWGSVNIQYF TGTGCCAGCAGTTGGGGGTCGGTTAACATTCAGTACTTC
TRBJ2-7 . TRBD1 TRBV27 CASSFRDRPYEQYF TGTGCCAGCAGTTTCCGGGACAGACCCTACGAGCAGTACTTC
TRBJ1-1 . TRBD1 TRBV27 CATSGRDRNTEAFF TGTGCCACATCCGGACGGGACAGGAACACTGAAGCTTTCTTT
TRBJ1-1 . . TRBV30 CAWSIQGPEAFF TGTGCCTGGAGTATTCAGGGGCCTGAAGCTTTCTTT
TRBJ1-2 . TRBD1 TRBV25-1 CASSEIPGGPYGYTF TGTGCCAGCAGTGAAATTCCAGGGGGCCCCTATGGCTACACCTTC
TRBJ1-6 . . TRBV29-1 CSVGWQNNSPLHF TGCAGCGTTGGATGGCAGAATAATTCACCCCTCCACTTT
TRBJ2-5 . TRBD1 TRBV5-8 CASSLGQGYQETQYF TGTGCCAGCAGCCTTGGACAGGGATACCAAGAGACCCAGTACTTC
TRBJ1-1 . . TRBV28 CASSLGPKQNTEAFF TGTGCCAGCAGCCTTGGACCTAAACAAAACACTGAAGCTTTCTTT
TRBJ2-5 . TRBD1 TRBV28 CASSLLAQGARETQYF TGTGCCAGCAGTTTGTTGGCCCAGGGGGCGCGTGAGACCCAGTACTTC